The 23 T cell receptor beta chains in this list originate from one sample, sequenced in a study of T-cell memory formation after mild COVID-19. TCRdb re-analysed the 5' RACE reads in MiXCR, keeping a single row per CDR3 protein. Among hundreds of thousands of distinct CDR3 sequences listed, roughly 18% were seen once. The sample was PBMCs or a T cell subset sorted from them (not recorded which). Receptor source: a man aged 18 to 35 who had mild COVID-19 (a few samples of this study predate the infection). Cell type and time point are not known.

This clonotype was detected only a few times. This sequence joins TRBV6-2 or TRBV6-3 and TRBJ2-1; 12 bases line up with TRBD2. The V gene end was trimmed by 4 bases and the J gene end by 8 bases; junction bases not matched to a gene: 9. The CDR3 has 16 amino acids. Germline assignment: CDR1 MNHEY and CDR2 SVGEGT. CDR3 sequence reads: CASSSASGGAHHEQFF. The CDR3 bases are TGTGCCAGCAGTTCCGCTAGCGGGGGGGCTCATCATGAGCAGTTCTTC.

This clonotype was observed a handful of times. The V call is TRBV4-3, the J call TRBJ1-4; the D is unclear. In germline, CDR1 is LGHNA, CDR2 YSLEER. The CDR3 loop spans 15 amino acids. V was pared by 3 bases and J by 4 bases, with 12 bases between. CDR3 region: CASSHAQNSNEKLFF. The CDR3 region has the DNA TGCGCCAGCAGCCACGCACAGAACAGTAATGAAAAACTGTTTTTT.

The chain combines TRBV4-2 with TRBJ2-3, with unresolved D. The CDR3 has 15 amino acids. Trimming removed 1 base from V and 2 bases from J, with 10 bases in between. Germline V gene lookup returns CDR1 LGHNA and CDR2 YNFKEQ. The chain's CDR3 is CASSQAYRVTDTQYF. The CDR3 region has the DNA TGTGCCAGCAGCCAAGCGTATCGGGTCACAGATACGCAGTATTTT.

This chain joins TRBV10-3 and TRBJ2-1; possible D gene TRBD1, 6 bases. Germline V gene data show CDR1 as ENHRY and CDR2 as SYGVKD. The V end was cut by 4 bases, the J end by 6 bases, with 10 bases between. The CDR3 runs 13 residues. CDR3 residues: CAISGGPLNEQFF. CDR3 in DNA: TGTGCCATCAGTGGGGGGCCACTCAATGAGCAGTTCTTC.

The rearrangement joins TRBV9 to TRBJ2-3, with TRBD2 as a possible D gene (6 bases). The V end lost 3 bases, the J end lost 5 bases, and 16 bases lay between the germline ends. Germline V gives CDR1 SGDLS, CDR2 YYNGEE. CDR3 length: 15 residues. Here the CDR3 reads CASSDLASAGDTQYF. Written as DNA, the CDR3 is TGTGCCAGCAGCGATCTAGCGTCCGCGGGAGATACGCAGTATTTT.

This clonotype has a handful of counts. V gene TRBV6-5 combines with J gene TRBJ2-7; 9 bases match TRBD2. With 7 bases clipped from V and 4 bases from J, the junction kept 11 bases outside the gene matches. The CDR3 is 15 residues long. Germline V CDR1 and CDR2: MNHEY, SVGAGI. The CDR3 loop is CASTPAASGEYEQYF. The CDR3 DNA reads TGTGCCAGCACCCCGGCGGCTAGCGGGGAATACGAGCAGTACTTC.

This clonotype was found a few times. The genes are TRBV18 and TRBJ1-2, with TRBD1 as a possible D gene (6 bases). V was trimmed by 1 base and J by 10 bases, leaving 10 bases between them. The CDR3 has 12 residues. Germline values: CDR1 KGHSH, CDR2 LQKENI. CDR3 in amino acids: CASSPLTGSYTF. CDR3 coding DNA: TGTGCCAGCTCACCACTAACAGGGTCCTACACCTTC.

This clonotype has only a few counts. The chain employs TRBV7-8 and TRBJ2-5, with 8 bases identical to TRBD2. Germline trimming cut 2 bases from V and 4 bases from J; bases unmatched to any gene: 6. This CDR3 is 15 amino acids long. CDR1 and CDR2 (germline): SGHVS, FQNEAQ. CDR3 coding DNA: TGTGCCAGCAGCTTATCGTCGGGACTAGGAGAGACCCAGTACTTC. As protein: CASSLSSGLGETQYF.

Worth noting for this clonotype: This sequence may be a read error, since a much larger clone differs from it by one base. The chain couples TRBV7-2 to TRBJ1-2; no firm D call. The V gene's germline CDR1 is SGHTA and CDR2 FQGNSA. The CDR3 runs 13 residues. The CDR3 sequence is CDSSLGLDYGYTF. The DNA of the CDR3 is TGTGACAGCAGCTTAGGGTTGGACTATGGCTACACCTTC.

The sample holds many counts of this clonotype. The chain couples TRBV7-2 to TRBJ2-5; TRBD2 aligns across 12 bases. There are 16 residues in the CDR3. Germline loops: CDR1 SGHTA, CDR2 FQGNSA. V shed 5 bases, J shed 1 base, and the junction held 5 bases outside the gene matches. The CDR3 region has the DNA TGTGCCAGCAGCCTTGGACTAGCGGGGAGCCAAGAGACCCAGTACTTC. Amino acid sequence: CASSLGLAGSQETQYF. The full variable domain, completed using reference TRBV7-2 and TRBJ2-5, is GAGVSQSPSNKVTEKGKDVELRCDPISGHTALYWYRQSLGQGLEFLIYFQGNSAPDKSGLPSDRFSAERTGGSVSTLTIQRTQQEDSAVYLCASSLGLAGSQETQYFGPGTRLLVL.

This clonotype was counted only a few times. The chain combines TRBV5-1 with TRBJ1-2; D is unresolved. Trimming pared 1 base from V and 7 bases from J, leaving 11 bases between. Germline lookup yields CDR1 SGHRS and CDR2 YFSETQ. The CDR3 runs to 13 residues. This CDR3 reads CASSLQERTGYTF. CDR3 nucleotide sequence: TGCGCCAGCAGCTTGCAGGAGAGAACTGGCTACACCTTC.

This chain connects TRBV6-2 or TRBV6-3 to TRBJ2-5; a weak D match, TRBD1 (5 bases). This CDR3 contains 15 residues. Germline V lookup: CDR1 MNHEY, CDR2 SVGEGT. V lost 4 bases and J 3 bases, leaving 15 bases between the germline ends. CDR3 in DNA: TGTGCCAGCAGTTCCGCACAGGAACCGGAAGAGACCCAGTACTTC. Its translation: CASSSAQEPEETQYF.

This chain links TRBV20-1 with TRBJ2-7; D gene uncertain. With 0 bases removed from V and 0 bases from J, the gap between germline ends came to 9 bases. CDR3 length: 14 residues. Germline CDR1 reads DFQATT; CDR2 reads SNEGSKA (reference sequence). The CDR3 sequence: CSARDRAGSYEQYF. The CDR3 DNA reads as TGCAGTGCTAGAGATCGGGCAGGCTCCTACGAGCAGTACTTC.

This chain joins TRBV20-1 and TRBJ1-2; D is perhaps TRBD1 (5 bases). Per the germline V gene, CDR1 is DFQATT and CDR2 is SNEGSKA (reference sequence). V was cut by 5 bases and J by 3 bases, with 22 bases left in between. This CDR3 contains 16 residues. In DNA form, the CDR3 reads TGCAGTGCTTCCCAGGCGTGGGGCTCTAGCGACTATGGCTACACCTTC. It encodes CSASQAWGSSDYGYTF.

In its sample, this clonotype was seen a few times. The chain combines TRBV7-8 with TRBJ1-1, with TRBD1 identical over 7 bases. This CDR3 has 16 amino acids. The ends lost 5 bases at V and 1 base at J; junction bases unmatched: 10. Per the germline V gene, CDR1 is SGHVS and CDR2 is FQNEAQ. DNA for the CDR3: TGTGCCAGCAGCGTATCAGGGGGGCAGGGGAACACTGAAGCTTTCTTT. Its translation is CASSVSGGQGNTEAFF.

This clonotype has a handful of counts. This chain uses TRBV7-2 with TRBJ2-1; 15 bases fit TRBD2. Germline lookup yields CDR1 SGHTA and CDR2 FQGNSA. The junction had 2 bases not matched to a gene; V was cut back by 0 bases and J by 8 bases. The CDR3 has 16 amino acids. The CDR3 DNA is TGTGCCAGCAGCTTAGCTAGGACTAGCGGGGGGGATGAGCAGTTCTTC. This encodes CASSLARTSGGDEQFF.

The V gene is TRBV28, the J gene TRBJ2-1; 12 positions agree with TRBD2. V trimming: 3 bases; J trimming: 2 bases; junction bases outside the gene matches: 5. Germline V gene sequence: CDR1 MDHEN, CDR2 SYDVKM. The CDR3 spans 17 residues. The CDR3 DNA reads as TGTGCCAGCAGTTTGGGGACTAGCGGGTTGGCCTACAATGAGCAGTTCTTC. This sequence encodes CASSLGTSGLAYNEQFF.

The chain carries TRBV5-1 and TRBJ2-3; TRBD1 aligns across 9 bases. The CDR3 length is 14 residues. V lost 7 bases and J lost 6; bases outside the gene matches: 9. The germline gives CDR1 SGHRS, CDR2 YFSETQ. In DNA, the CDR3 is TGCGCCAGCGGTTTACAGGGGGCTGGGGATACGCAGTATTTT. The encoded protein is CASGLQGAGDTQYF.

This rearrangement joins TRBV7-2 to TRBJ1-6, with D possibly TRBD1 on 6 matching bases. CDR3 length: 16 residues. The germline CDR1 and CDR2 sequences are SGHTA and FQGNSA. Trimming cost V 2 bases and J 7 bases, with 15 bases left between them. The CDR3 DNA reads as TGTGCCAGCAGCTTATCGGCGACAGGAGGAAATTCACCCCTCCACTTT. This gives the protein CASSLSATGGNSPLHF.

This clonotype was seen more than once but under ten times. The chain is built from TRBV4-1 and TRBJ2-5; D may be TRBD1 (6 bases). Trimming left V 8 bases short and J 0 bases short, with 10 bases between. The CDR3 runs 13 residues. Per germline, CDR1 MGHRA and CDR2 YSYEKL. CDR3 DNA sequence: TGCGCCAGCGGGAACAGGGACCAAGAGACCCAGTACTTC. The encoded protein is CASGNRDQETQYF.

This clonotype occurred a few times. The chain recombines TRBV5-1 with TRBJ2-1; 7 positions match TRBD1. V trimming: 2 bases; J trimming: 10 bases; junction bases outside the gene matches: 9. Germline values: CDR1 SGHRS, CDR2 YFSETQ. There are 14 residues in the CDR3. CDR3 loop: CASSLSRQGEEQFF. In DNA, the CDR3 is TGCGCCAGCAGCTTATCTAGACAGGGTGAGGAGCAGTTCTTC.

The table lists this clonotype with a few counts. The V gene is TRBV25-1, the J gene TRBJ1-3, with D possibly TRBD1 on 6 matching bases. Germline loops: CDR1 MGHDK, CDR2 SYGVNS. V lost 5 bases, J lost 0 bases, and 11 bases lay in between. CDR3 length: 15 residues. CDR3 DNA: TGTGCCAGCAGTCCCGGGGGCAACTCTGGAAACACCATATATTTT. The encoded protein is CASSPGGNSGNTIYF. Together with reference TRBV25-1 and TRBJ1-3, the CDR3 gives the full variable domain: EADIYQTPRYLVIGTGKKITLECSQTMGHDKMYWYQQDPGMELHLIHYSYGVNSTEKGDLSSESTVSRIRTEHFPLTLESARPSHTSQYLCASSPGGNSGNTIYFGEGSWLTVV.

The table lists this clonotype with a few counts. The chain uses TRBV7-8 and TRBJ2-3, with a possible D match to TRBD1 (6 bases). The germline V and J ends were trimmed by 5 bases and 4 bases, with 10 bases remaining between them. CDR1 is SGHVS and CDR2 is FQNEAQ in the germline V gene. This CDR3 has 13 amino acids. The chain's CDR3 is CASSVSGADTQYF. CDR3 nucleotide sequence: TGTGCCAGCAGCGTCTCAGGGGCAGATACGCAGTATTTT.